This T cell receptor beta chain was sequenced during a study of a mutant IDH1 vaccine in newly diagnosed glioma. Notes on this clone: Its target is unknown.

Germline V gene lookup returns CDR1 SGHDT and CDR2 YYEEEE. Trimming at V came to 5 bases and at J to 3 bases, leaving 7 bases not matched to a gene. CDR3 length: 15 amino acids. Generated by immunoSEQ multiplex PCR, the TCRdb table keeps only in-frame clones and is missing some. In the table there are around 40,000 clones, less than 85% of which are singletons. Time point described: week 47, end of study. In every dose of vaccine, 300 ug of mutant IDH1 20-mer peptide was given alongside topical imiquimod. Eight vaccinations went to patients in weeks 1, 3, 5, 7, 11, 15, 19, 23. This receptor was identified in a man aged 18 to 30 with glioma. Some clones in this sample may be carry-over from other donors' samples. The genes are TRBV5-6 and TRBJ1-2, with 10 bases lining up with TRBD1. The sample consisted of PBMCs, taken from a glioma patient whose treatment included an IDH1 peptide vaccine. The CDR3 bases are TGTGCCAGCAGGTTCTTGGGACAGGGGTACTATGGCTACACCTTC. This codes for CASRFLGQGYYGYTF.